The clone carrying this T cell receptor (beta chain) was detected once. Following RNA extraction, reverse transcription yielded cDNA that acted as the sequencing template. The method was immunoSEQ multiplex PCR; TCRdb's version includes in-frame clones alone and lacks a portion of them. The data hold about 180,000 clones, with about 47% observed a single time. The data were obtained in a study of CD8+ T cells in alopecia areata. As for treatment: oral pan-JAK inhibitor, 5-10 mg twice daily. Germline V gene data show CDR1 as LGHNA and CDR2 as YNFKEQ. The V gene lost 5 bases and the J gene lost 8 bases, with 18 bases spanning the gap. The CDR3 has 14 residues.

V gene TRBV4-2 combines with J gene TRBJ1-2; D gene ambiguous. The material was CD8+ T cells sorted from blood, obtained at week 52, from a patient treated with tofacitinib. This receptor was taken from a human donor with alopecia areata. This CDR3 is CASSLEPDGLGYTF. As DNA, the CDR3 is TGTGCCAGCAGCTTGGAACCAGACGGTCTAGGCTACACCTTC.